Below are 16 T cell receptor beta chains sequenced from a single sample in a study of beta chain features in type 1 diabetes. All of the isolated RNA was reverse transcribed, so expressed TCRB transcripts were sequenced. This table comes from immunoSEQ multiplex PCR, and its TCRdb copy is limited to in-frame clones, with some not included. The table lists about 40,000 clones, around half of them singletons. The sequencing input was central memory CD4+ T cells from blood. The source of these receptors is a woman aged 18-30 years in good health.

The rearrangement joins TRBV5-1 to TRBJ2-2; perhaps TRBD1 as D (6 bases). Germline CDR1 is SGHRS and CDR2 is YFSETQ. The CDR3 consists of 15 residues. V dropped 1 base and J dropped 6 bases, with 13 bases sitting between them. In DNA form, the CDR3 reads TGCGCCAGCAGCTTGAACGACAGGTGGGCCGGGGAGCTGTTTTTT. Amino acids: CASSLNDRWAGELFF.

This clone was recorded a few times. The chain employs TRBV7-9 and TRBJ1-2; weak D call: TRBD1 (6 bases). V lost 1 base and J 4 bases, leaving 10 bases between the germline ends. This CDR3 has 14 amino acids. The germline gives CDR1 SEHNR, CDR2 FQNEAQ (reference sequence). The CDR3 loop is CASSLDSGAYGYTF. CDR3 nucleotides: TGTGCCAGCAGCTTAGATTCAGGGGCCTATGGCTACACCTTC.

V is TRBV5-6 and J is TRBJ2-2; 9 positions agree with TRBD2. With V trimmed by 3 bases and J by 7 bases, 10 bases remained unmatched. The CDR3 loop spans 16 amino acids. CDR1 is SGHDT and CDR2 is YYEEEE in the germline V gene. CDR3 in DNA: TGTGCCAGCAGCTCCGTCAGCGGGGGGTGGCACGGGGAGCTGTTTTTT. Encoded protein: CASSSVSGGWHGELFF.

A single count supports this clone. This chain links TRBV5-6 with TRBJ2-1; 7 nucleotides match TRBD2. Trimming removed 4 bases from V and 2 bases from J; junction bases left unmatched: 3. Germline values: CDR1 SGHDT, CDR2 YYEEEE. The CDR3 is 14 residues long. The CDR3 coding sequence is TGTGCCAGCAGCGGGGGGGGAGCCTACAATGAGCAGTTCTTC. Translation: CASSGGGAYNEQFF.

This clone has just a few counts. The chain carries TRBV6-1 and TRBJ2-7; 11 bases agree with TRBD1. This CDR3 region has 14 residues. The V gene end was trimmed by 6 bases and the J gene end by 3 bases; junction bases not matched to a gene: 4. CDR1 is MNHNS and CDR2 is SASEGT in the germline V gene. In DNA, the CDR3 is TGTGCCAGCAGCAGGACAGGGGGCATCTACGAGCAGTACTTC. This translates into CASSRTGGIYEQYF.

The V and J genes are TRBV30 and TRBJ2-7; TRBD2 is a possible D gene (6 bases). The CDR3 extends over 16 amino acids. CDR1 is GTSNPN, CDR2 SVGIG, per germline (reference sequence). The V end was cut by 0 bases, the J end by 2 bases, with 17 bases between. CDR3 sequence: CAWSVRGIARTYEQYF. CDR3 DNA: TGTGCCTGGAGTGTACGGGGGATAGCCCGCACCTACGAGCAGTACTTC.

This sequence joins TRBV28 and TRBJ2-3; perhaps TRBD2 as D (5 bases). The V and J ends lost 10 bases and 8 bases respectively, with 22 bases between them. Germline CDR1 and CDR2: MDHEN and SYDVKM. The CDR3 covers 14 residues. CDR3 bases: TGTGCCACCCTTTCTGGTGGAGGCGCCGGTACGCAGTATTTT. It codes for CATLSGGGAGTQYF.

J is TRBJ2-6 and V is TRBV5-1; D gene unclear. The CDR3 spans 16 residues. Germline V CDR1 and CDR2: SGHRS, YFSETQ. V dropped 0 bases and J dropped 5 bases, with 12 bases sitting between them. The CDR3 reads CASSLVAGPRANVLTF. For the CDR3, the DNA is TGCGCCAGCAGCTTGGTGGCAGGTCCTAGGGCCAACGTCCTGACTTTC.

The chain joins TRBV18 to TRBJ1-5; 7 bases match TRBD1. With V trimmed by 3 bases and J by 5 bases, 10 bases remained unmatched. Germline V gene sequence: CDR1 KGHSH, CDR2 LQKENI. CDR3 length equals 16 residues. The CDR3: CASSPPGQSGDQPQHF. CDR3 sequence (DNA): TGTGCCAGCTCACCGCCGGGACAGAGTGGGGATCAGCCCCAGCATTTT.

The chain joins TRBV2 to TRBJ2-5; a weak D match, TRBD1 (6 bases). With the DNA end fitting TRBJ2-7 better, the J assignment may be wrong. The CDR3 contains 15 residues. CDR1 is SNHLY, CDR2 FYNNEI, per germline. The CDR3 coding sequence is TGTGCCAGCAGTGAAGCAAGGGGGAGAGGGCACGAGCAGTACTTC. Its protein product is CASSEARGRGHEQYF.

The genes are TRBV30 and TRBJ2-1; 14 bases line up with TRBD2. The CDR3 totals 16 residues. Trimming at V came to 1 base and at J to 4 bases, leaving 3 bases not matched to a gene. Germline CDR1 is GTSNPN and CDR2 is SVGIG (reference sequence). CDR3 DNA sequence: TGTGCCTGGAGTGGGACTAGCGGGAGGACATACAATGAGCAGTTCTTC. It translates to CAWSGTSGRTYNEQFF.

This clone was detected a few times. The gene calls are TRBV5-4 and TRBJ2-1; TRBD2 agrees at 9 bases. Germline values: CDR1 SGHNT, CDR2 YYREEE (reference sequence). The ends lost 5 bases at V and 4 bases at J; junction bases unmatched: 7. This CDR3 spans 15 amino acids. For the CDR3, the DNA is TGTGCCAGCAGTTACCGGACTAGCGCGTACAATGAGCAGTTCTTC. Its protein is CASSYRTSAYNEQFF.

This clone appeared a single time. The chain links TRBV30 to TRBJ2-3; D is possibly TRBD1 (5 bases). V gave up 2 bases and J gave up 0 bases, with 15 bases separating them. CDR3 length: 16 residues. Germline loops: CDR1 GTSNPN, CDR2 SVGIG (reference sequence). The DNA of the CDR3 is TGTGCCTGGAGTAAAGGGGCGAGCACTAGCACAGATACGCAGTATTTT. Its protein is CAWSKGASTSTDTQYF.

The rearrangement links TRBV11-2 to TRBJ2-3; D is perhaps TRBD2 (5 bases). CDR1 and CDR2 (germline): SGHAT, FQNNGV. V gave up 2 bases and J gave up 2 bases, with 11 bases separating them. The CDR3 loop spans 15 amino acids. The CDR3 protein is CASSLRGSTTDTQYF. For the CDR3, the DNA is TGTGCCAGCAGCTTACGCGGGTCCACCACAGATACGCAGTATTTT.

V gene TRBV5-4 combines with J gene TRBJ1-5; D possibly corresponds to TRBD1 (5 bases). CDR1 and CDR2 from the germline V gene are SGHNT and YYREEE (reference sequence). V was pared by 0 bases and J by 0 bases, with 10 bases between. CDR3 length equals 16 residues. Written as DNA, the CDR3 is TGTGCCAGCAGCTTGGGAGGAGGGGATAGCAATCAGCCCCAGCATTTT. Protein sequence: CASSLGGGDSNQPQHF.

This chain connects TRBV2 to TRBJ1-2; D is ambiguous. V lost 5 bases, J lost 5 bases, and 12 bases lay in between. The CDR3 has 13 amino acids. Germline V lookup: CDR1 SNHLY, CDR2 FYNNEI. The CDR3 is CASSLSSGYGYTF. The CDR3 DNA reads as TGTGCCAGCAGTCTTAGCTCCGGGTATGGCTACACCTTC.